These T cell receptor beta chains were read from a single sample in a study of cytomegalovirus exposure and HLA in healthy donors. Sequencing was performed with immunoSEQ multiplex PCR; in TCRdb, only in-frame clones are kept and a portion is missing. The sample lists 150,000 or so clones, 65% to 85% occurring once. Input material: PBMCs. The receptors were gathered from a man aged 45 to 65 in good health and CMV-seronegative. CDR3s include the opening cysteine and the closing phenylalanine or tryptophan. The D gene is left open where the match is weak. Clone sizes are given selectively: once, few, many, or a class where the clone is expanded.

d_call clone_size j_call v_call cdr3_nt cdr3_aa
NA few TRBJ2-6 TRBV30 TGTGCCTGGAGTTCCACAGGGAGCTCTGGGGCCAACGTCCTGACTTTC CAWSSTGSSGANVLTF
NA NA TRBJ2-7 TRBV6-5 TGTGCCAGCAGGACCGGACAAACGAGCTCCTACGAGCAGTACTTC CASRTGQTSSYEQYF
NA NA TRBJ1-3 TRBV6-1 TGTGCCAGCAACCCAGGGTTCACTGGAAACACCATATATTTT CASNPGFTGNTIYF
TRBD2 once TRBJ2-7 TRBV5-1 TGCGCCAGCAGGTGGACTAGCGGCTACGAGCAGTACTTC CASRWTSGYEQYF
NA NA TRBJ2-1 TRBV7-6 TGTGCCAGCAGCTTAGTAGGGGGCTCCTACAATGAGCAGTTCTTC CASSLVGGSYNEQFF
TRBD1 NA TRBJ2-7 TRBV12-5 TGTGCTAGTGGTTTGGTACGGGGGGACAGGGTAACCTACGAGCAGTACTTC CASGLVRGDRVTYEQYF
NA NA TRBJ2-6 TRBV6-5 TGTGCCAGCTCTAAGAATGGGGCCAACGTCCTGACTTTC CASSKNGANVLTF
NA NA TRBJ1-2 TRBV5-1 TGCGCCAGCAGCCTCGAACAGTCCTACGGCTACACCTTC CASSLEQSYGYTF
NA NA TRBJ2-7 TRBV11-3 TGTGCCAGCAGCTTAGGCAGGACCTACGAGCAGTACTTC CASSLGRTYEQYF
TRBD2 once TRBJ2-1 TRBV13 TGTGCCAGCAGCGGGGGGACTTCGGGAGGCTATGAGCAGTTCTTC CASSGGTSGGYEQFF
TRBD1 few TRBJ1-2 TRBV10-1 TGCGCCAGCAGTGAGTCATTGACAGGGGGCTCTGGCTACACCTTC CASSESLTGGSGYTF